A selection of T cell receptor beta chains follows, all from one sample in a study of patients and donors after allogeneic stem cell transplantation. TCRdb ran MiXCR on the RT-PCR reads and lists one entry per CDR3 protein. Of about a million distinct CDR3 sequences listed, over 15% were seen once; the top ten hold 6%. Sequencing was carried out using blood, either unsorted or a sorted T cell fraction (not recorded which). Source of these receptors: a human donor who was either an allogeneic HSCT recipient or a stem cell or donor lymphocyte infusion donor (not recorded which). It is not recorded whose cells these are; they may come from a transplant donor. Both conserved end residues are part of each CDR3. The D gene is left open where the match is weak. The size entry is marked missing in some rows and otherwise reads once, few, many or a size class.

D: TRBD1
size: few
J: TRBJ2-7
V: TRBV6-1
length: 15
CDR3: CASSHRTGQSYEQYF
DNA: TGTGCCAGCAGCCATAGAACGGGACAGAGCTACGAGCAGTACTTC

D: -
size: -
J: TRBJ2-4
V: TRBV5-1
length: 15
CDR3: CASSLLGGAKNIQYF
DNA: TGCGCCAGCAGCTTGTTAGGAGGGGCCAAAAACATTCAGTACTTC

D: -
size: few
J: TRBJ1-2
V: TRBV5-1
length: 13
CDR3: CASSLDLQYGYTF
DNA: TGCGCCAGCAGCCTCGACTTACAGTATGGCTACACCTTC

D: -
size: -
J: TRBJ1-2
V: TRBV29-1
length: 12
CDR3: CSANRPDLGYTF
DNA: TGCAGCGCGAACAGGCCCGACCTTGGCTACACCTTC

D: TRBD1
size: few
J: TRBJ1-5
V: TRBV6-2/TRBV6-3
length: 18
CDR3: CASSQEGTGGYSNQPQHF
DNA: TGTGCCAGCAGCCAGGAGGGGACAGGGGGCTATAGCAATCAGCCCCAGCATTTT

D: -
size: few
J: TRBJ1-3
V: TRBV12-3/TRBV12-4
length: 11
CDR3: CASSLGATIYF
DNA: TGTGCCAGCAGTTTAGGGGCGACCATATATTTT

D: TRBD1
size: few
J: TRBJ2-1
V: TRBV7-9
length: 15
CDR3: CASSLDRGNYNEQFF
DNA: TGTGCCAGCAGCTTAGACAGGGGAAACTACAATGAGCAGTTCTTC

D: -
size: few
J: TRBJ2-5
V: TRBV5-1
length: 12
CDR3: CASSYDSETQYF
DNA: TGCGCCAGCAGCTATGATTCAGAGACCCAGTACTTC

D: TRBD2
size: few
J: TRBJ2-7
V: TRBV29-1
length: 12
CDR3: CSGGTTHYEQYF
DNA: TGCAGCGGCGGGACTACGCATTACGAGCAGTACTTC

D: -
size: -
J: TRBJ1-2
V: TRBV27
length: 15
CDR3: CASSLSGRGLYGYTF
DNA: TGTGCCAGCAGTTTAAGTGGGAGAGGCCTCTATGGCTACACCTTC

D: TRBD1
size: few
J: TRBJ1-2
V: TRBV25-1
length: 15
CDR3: CASSDGDSLNYGYTF
DNA: TGTGCCAGCAGTGATGGGGACAGTCTGAACTATGGCTACACCTTC

D: -
size: few
J: TRBJ2-3
V: TRBV12-3/TRBV12-4
length: 13
CDR3: CASSFGIRDTQYF
DNA: TGTGCCAGCAGTTTTGGAATCCGAGATACGCAGTATTTT

D: TRBD1
size: -
J: TRBJ1-1
V: TRBV11-2
length: 17
CDR3: CASSLYLPTGGNTEAFF
DNA: TGTGCCAGCAGCTTATACCTCCCTACAGGGGGTAACACTGAAGCTTTCTTT

D: -
size: many
J: TRBJ2-2
V: TRBV10-3
length: 13
CDR3: CAIRKDATGELFF
DNA: TGTGCCATCAGGAAAGACGCCACCGGGGAGCTGTTTTTT

D: -
size: -
J: TRBJ2-3
V: TRBV14
length: 16
CDR3: CASSQDGGIGTDTQYF
DNA: TGTGCCAGCAGCCAAGATGGGGGGATCGGCACAGATACGCAGTATTTT

D: TRBD1
size: few
J: TRBJ1-2
V: TRBV12-3/TRBV12-4
length: 15
CDR3: CASSPRRDSAYGYTF
DNA: TGTGCCAGCAGTCCGCGCCGGGACAGTGCCTATGGCTACACCTTC